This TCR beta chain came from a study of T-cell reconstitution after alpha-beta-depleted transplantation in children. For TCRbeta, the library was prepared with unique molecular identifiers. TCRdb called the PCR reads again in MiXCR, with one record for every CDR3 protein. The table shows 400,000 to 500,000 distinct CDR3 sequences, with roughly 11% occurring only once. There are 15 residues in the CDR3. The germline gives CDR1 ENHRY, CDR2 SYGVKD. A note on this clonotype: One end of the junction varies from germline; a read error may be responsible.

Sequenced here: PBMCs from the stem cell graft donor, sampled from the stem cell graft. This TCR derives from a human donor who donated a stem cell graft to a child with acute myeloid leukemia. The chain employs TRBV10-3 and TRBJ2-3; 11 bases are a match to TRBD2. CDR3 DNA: TGTGCCATGAGTGGACTAGCGGGCTGGGCAGATACGCAGTATTTT. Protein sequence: CAMSGLAGWADTQYF.